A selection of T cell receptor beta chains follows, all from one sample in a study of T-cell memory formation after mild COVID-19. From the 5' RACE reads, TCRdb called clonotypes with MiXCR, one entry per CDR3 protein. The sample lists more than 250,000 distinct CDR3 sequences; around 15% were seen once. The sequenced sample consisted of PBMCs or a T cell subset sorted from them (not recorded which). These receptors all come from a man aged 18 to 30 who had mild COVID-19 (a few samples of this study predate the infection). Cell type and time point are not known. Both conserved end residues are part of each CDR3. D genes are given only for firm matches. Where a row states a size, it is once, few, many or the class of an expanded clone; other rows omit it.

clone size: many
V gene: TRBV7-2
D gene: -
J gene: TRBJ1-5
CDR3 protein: CASSHGGESQPQHF
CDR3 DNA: TGTGCCAGCAGCCACGGGGGGGAAAGTCAGCCCCAGCATTTT

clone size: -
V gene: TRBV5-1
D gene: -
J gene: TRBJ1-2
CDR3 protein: CASSLSGPFGGYTF
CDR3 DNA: TGCGCCAGCAGCTTGTCAGGGCCCTTCGGGGGCTACACCTTC

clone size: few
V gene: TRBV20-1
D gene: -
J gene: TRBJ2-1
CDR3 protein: CSAEGYFYYNEQFF
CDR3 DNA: TGCAGTGCTGAAGGGTACTTCTACTACAATGAGCAGTTCTTC

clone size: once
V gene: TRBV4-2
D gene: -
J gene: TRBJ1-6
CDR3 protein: CASSPLGPSPLHF
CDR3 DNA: TGTGCCAGCAGCCCCTTGGGCCCGTCACCCCTCCACTTT

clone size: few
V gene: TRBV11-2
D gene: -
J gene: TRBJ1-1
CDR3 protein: CASSLDRWARNTEAFF
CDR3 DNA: TGTGCCAGCAGCTTAGATCGTTGGGCCCGGAACACTGAAGCTTTCTTT

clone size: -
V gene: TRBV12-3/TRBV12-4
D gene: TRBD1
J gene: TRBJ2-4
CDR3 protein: CASSSRDRVGKNIQYF
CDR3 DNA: TGTGCCAGCAGTTCCCGGGACAGGGTTGGCAAAAACATTCAGTACTTC

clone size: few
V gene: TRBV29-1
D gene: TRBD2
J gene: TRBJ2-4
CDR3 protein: CSVEASGGTQYF
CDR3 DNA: TGCAGCGTTGAGGCTAGCGGGGGTACGCAGTACTTC

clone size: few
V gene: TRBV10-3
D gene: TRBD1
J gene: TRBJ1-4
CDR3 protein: CAATTGYREKLFF
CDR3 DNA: TGTGCCGCGACGACAGGGTACCGGGAAAAACTGTTTTTT

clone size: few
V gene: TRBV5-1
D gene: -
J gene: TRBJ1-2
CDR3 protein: CASSANGRQLGGYTF
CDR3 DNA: TGCGCCAGCAGCGCCAATGGCCGGCAGCTTGGCGGCTACACCTTC

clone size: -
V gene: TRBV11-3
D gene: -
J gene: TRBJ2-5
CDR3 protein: CASSLSDGQETQYF
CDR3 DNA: TGTGCCAGCAGCTTAAGCGACGGCCAAGAGACCCAGTACTTC

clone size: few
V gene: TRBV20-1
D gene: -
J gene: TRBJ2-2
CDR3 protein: CSARDGTTNTGELFF
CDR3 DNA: TGCAGTGCTAGAGACGGGACAACGAACACCGGGGAGCTGTTTTTT

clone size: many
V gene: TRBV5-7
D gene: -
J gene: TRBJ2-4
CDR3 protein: CARRGLAKNIQYF
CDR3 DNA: TGTGCCAGGAGGGGTTTAGCCAAAAACATTCAGTACTTC

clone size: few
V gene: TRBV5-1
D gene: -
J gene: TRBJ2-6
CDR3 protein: CASSDKSGANVLTF
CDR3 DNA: TGCGCCAGCAGTGACAAATCTGGGGCCAACGTCCTGACTTTC

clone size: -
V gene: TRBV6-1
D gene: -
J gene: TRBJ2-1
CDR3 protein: CASREQLATGNEQFF
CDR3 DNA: TGTGCCAGCAGGGAGCAGCTGGCTACCGGGAATGAGCAGTTCTTC

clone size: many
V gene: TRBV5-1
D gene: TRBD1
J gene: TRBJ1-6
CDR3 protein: CASSLVGTANNSPLHF
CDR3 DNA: TGCGCCAGCAGCTTGGTTGGGACAGCGAATAATTCACCCCTCCACTTT

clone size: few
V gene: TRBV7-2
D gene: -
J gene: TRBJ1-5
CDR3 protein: CASDLGYSNQPQHF
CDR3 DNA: TGTGCCAGCGATCTGGGATATAGCAATCAGCCCCAGCATTTT

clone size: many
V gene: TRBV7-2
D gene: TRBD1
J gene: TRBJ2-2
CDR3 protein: CASSYQGARTGELFF
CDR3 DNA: TGTGCCAGCAGCTACCAGGGGGCTCGGACCGGGGAGCTGTTTTTT

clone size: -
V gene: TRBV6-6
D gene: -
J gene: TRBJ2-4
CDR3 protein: CASSYPVPLAKNIQYF
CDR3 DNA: TGTGCCAGCAGTTACCCAGTTCCCTTAGCCAAAAACATTCAGTACTTC

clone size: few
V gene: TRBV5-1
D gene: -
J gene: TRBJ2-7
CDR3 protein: CASSTGPANEQYF
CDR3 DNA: TGCGCCAGCAGCACAGGGCCCGCCAACGAGCAGTACTTC

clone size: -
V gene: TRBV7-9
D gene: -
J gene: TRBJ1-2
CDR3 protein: CASSLALGADGYTF
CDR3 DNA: TGTGCCAGCAGCTTAGCGTTGGGGGCGGACGGCTACACCTTC

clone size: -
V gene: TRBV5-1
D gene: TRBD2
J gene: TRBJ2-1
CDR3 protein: CASSSAAGGSYNEQFF
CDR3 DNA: TGCGCCAGCAGCTCAGCGGCCGGGGGGTCCTACAATGAGCAGTTCTTC

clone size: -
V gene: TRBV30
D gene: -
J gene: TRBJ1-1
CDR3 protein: CACWTVVVEAFF
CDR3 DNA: TGTGCCTGCTGGACAGTGGTGGTGGAAGCTTTCTTT

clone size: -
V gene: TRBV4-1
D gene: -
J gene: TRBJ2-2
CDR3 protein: CASSRTPNTGELFF
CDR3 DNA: TGCGCCAGCAGTCGGACACCGAACACCGGGGAGCTGTTTTTT

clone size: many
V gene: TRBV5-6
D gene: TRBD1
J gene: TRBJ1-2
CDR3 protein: CASSRYYRGPGYTF
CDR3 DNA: TGTGCCAGCAGCAGATACTACAGGGGGCCTGGCTACACCTTC

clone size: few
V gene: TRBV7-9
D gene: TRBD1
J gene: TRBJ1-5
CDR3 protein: CASSTGGSGQPQHF
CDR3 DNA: TGTGCCAGCAGCACAGGGGGTTCGGGACAGCCCCAGCATTTT

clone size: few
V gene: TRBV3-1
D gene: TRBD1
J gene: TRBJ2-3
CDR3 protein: CASSLWTGADTDTQYF
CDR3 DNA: TGTGCCAGCAGCTTATGGACAGGGGCCGACACAGATACGCAGTATTTT

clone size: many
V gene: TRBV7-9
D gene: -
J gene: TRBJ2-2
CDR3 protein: CASEQANGELFF
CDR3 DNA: TGTGCCAGCGAGCAGGCAAACGGGGAGCTGTTTTTT

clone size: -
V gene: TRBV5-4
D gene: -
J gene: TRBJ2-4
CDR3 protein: CASSPSAAQTKNIQYF
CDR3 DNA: TGTGCCAGCAGCCCCTCGGCGGCCCAAACCAAAAACATTCAGTACTTC

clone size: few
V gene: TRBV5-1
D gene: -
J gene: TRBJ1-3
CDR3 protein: CASSFEGNSGNTIYF
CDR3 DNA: TGCGCCAGCAGCTTCGAGGGGAATTCTGGAAACACCATATATTTT

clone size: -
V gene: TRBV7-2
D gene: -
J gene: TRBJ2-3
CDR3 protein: CASSLTRGRGDTQYF
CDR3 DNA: TGTGCCAGCAGCTTAACTAGGGGCCGGGGGGATACGCAGTATTTT

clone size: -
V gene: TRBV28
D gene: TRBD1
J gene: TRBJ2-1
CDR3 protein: CASFGGGQGGGSYNEQFF
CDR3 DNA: TGTGCCAGCTTCGGTGGGGGACAGGGGGGAGGCTCCTACAATGAGCAGTTCTTC

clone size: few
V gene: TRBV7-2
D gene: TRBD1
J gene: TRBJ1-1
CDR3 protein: CASSPWDRNTEAFF
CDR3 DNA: TGTGCCAGCAGCCCCTGGGACAGGAACACTGAAGCTTTCTTT

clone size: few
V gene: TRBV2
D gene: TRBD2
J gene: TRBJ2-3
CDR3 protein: CASNHGLAGGPLDTQYF
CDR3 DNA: TGTGCCAGCAACCACGGACTAGCGGGGGGGCCGCTAGATACGCAGTATTTT

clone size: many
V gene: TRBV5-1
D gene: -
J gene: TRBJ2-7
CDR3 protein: CASSWGDRNSYEQYF
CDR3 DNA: TGCGCCAGCAGCTGGGGGGACAGAAACTCCTACGAGCAGTACTTC

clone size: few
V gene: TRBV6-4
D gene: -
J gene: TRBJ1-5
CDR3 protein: CASTLQEYSNQPQHF
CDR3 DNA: TGTGCCAGCACTTTACAGGAGTATAGCAATCAGCCCCAGCATTTT

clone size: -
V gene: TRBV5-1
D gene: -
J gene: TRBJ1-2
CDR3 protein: CASSLRTAEGNYGYTF
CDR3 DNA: TGCGCCAGCAGCCTAAGGACAGCGGAGGGGAACTATGGCTACACCTTC

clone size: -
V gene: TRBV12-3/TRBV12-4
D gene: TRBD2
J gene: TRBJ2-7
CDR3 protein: CASSHSGGPRGQYF
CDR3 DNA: TGTGCCAGCAGCCATAGCGGGGGCCCAAGGGGGCAGTACTTC

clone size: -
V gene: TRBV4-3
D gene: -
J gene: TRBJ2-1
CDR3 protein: CASSQDFRAREDEPFF
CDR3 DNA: TGCGCCAGCAGCCAAGATTTTAGGGCCCGTGAGGATGAGCCGTTCTTC

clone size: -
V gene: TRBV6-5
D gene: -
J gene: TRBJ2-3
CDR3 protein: CASSSDRTPVTDTQYF
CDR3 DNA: TGTGCCAGCAGTTCAGATCGGACACCTGTCACAGATACGCAGTATTTT

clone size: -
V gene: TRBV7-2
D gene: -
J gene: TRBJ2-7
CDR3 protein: CASSPGGRFGEQYF
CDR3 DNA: TGTGCCAGCAGCCCAGGGGGGCGGTTCGGCGAGCAGTACTTC

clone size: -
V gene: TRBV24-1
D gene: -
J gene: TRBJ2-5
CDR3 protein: CATRDTRGQETQYF
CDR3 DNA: TGTGCCACCAGGGATACAAGGGGCCAAGAGACCCAGTACTTC

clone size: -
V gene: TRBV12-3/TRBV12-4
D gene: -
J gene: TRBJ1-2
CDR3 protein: CASSLADGYHGYTF
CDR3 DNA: TGTGCCAGCAGTTTAGCGGACGGGTACCATGGCTACACCTTC

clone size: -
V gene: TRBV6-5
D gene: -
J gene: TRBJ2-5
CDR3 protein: CASYPAVQETQYF
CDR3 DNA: TGTGCCAGCTACCCGGCCGTCCAAGAGACCCAGTACTTC

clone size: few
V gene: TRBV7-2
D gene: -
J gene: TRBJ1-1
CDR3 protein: CASSDTGVWNTEAFF
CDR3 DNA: TGTGCCAGCAGCGACACCGGGGTATGGAACACTGAAGCTTTCTTT

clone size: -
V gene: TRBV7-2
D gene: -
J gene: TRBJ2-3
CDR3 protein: CASSFTGDTQYF
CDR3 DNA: TGTGCCAGCAGCTTTACCGGAGATACGCAGTATTTT

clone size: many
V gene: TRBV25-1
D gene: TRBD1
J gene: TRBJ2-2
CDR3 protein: CASSETGGSGELFF
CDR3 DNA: TGTGCCAGCAGCGAGACAGGGGGGAGCGGGGAGCTGTTTTTT

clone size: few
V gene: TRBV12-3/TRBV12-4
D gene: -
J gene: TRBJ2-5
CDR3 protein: CASSLALPTGRETQYF
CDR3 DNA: TGTGCCAGCAGTTTAGCGCTACCTACTGGGCGAGAGACCCAGTACTTC